This paragraph covers one TCR beta chain sequence. The data originate from a study of shared clonotypes between healthy human individuals. The table came from immunoSEQ multiplex PCR; TCRdb's copy has only in-frame clones and leaves some out. The sample gives 2 million to 2.5 million clones, approximately 95% of which show up once; roughly 0.13% is in the top ten. The source is a man aged 18 to 29 in good health. The specimen was naive CD4+ T cells sorted from blood. Subset denoted: CD45RA+ positively selected.

The CDR3 here is CATRPGTSGRADWYEQYF. CDR3 nucleotide sequence: TGCGCCACCCGGCCCGGGACTAGCGGGAGGGCCGATTGGTACGAGCAGTACTTC. This chain links TRBV5-1 with TRBJ2-7, with TRBD2 identical over 16 bases. Per the germline V gene, CDR1 is SGHRS and CDR2 is YFSETQ. Trimming removed 9 bases from V and 4 bases from J; junction bases left unmatched: 16. The CDR3 length is 18 residues. Full variable domain (rest looked up from reference TRBV5-1 and TRBJ2-7): KAGVTQTPRYLIKTRGQQVTLSCSPISGHRSVSWYQQTPGQGLQFLFEYFSETQRNKGNFPGRFSGRQFSNSRSEMNVSTLELGDSALYLCATRPGTSGRADWYEQYFGPGTRLTVT.